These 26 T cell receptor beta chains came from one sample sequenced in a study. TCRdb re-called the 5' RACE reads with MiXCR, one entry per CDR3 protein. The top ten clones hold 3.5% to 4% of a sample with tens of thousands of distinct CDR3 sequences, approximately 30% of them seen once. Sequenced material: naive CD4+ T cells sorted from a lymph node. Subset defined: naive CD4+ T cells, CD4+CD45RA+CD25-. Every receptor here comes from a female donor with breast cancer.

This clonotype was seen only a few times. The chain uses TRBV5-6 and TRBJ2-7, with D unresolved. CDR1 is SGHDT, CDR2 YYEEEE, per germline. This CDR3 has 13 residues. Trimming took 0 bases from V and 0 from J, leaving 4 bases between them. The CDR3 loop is CASSLAHSYEQYF. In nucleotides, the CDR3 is TGTGCCAGCAGCTTGGCCCACTCCTACGAGCAGTACTTC.

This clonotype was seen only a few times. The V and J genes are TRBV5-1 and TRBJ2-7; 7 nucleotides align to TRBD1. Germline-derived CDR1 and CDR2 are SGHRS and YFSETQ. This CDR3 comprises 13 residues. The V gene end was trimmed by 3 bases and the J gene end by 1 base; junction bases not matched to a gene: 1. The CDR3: CASSWGQSYEQYF. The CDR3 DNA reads TGCGCCAGCAGCTGGGGACAGTCCTACGAGCAGTACTTC. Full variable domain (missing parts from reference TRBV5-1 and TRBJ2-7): KAGVTQTPRYLIKTRGQQVTLSCSPISGHRSVSWYQQTPGQGLQFLFEYFSETQRNKGNFPGRFSGRQFSNSRSEMNVSTLELGDSALYLCASSWGQSYEQYFGPGTRLTVT.

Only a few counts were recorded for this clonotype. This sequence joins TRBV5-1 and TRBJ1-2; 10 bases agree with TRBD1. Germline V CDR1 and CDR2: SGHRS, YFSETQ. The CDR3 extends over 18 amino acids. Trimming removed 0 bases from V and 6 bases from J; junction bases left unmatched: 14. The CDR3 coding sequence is TGCGCCAGCAGCTTGGTCGGGGGACAGGGGCTAAGGGGAGATGGCTACACCTTC. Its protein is CASSLVGGQGLRGDGYTF.

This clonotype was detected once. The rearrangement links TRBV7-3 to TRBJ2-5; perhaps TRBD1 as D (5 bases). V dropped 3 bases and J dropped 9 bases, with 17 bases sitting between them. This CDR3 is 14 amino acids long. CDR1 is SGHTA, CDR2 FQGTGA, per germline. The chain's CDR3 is CASSFHPETRAQYF. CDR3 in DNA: TGTGCCAGCAGCTTCCACCCCGAAACCAGGGCCCAGTACTTC.

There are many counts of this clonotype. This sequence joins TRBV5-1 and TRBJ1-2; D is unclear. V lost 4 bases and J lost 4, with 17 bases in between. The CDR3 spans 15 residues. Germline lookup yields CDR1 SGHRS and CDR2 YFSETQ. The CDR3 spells CASSPGYPEGYGYTF. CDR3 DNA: TGCGCCAGCAGCCCCGGTTACCCGGAGGGCTATGGCTACACCTTC.

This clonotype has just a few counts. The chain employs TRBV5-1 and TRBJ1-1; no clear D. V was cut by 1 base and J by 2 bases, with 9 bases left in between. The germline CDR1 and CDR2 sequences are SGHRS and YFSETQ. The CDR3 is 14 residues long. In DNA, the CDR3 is TGCGCCAGCAGCTTGAACCCCGATAACACTGAAGCTTTCTTT. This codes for CASSLNPDNTEAFF.

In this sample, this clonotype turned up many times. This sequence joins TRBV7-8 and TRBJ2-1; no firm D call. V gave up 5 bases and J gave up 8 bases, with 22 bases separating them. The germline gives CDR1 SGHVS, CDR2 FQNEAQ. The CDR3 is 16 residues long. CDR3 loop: CASSDRRQSTGDEQFF. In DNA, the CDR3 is TGTGCCAGCAGCGACCGCCGGCAATCGACGGGCGATGAGCAGTTCTTC.

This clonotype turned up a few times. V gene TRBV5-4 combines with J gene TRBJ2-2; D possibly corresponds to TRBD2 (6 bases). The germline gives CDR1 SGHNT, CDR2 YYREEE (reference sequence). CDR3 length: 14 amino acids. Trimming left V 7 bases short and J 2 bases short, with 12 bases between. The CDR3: CASRVAVNTGELFF. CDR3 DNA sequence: TGTGCCAGCCGGGTAGCGGTTAACACCGGGGAGCTGTTTTTT.

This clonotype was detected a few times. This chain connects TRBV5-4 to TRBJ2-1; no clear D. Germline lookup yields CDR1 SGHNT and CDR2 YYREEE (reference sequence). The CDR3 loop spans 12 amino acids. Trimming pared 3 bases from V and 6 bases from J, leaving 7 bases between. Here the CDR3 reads CASSSELNEQFF. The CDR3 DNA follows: TGTGCCAGCAGCTCTGAACTCAATGAGCAGTTCTTC.

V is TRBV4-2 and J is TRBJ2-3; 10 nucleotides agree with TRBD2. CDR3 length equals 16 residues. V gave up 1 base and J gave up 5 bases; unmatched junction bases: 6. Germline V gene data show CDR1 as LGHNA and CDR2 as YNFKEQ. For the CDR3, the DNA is TGTGCCAGCAGCCAAGCAGCGGGAGGGCCGGGAGATACGCAGTATTTT. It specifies CASSQAAGGPGDTQYF.

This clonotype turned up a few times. The CDR3 DNA reads TGTGCCACCGGGGGACAGGGGGCTCTTTACGAGCAGTACTTC. Its translation is CATGGQGALYEQYF. The genes are TRBV28 and TRBJ2-7, with 12 bases matching TRBD1. The germline V gene encodes CDR1 MDHEN and CDR2 SYDVKM. J gave up 4 bases and V 10 bases, and 8 bases lay outside the gene matches. The CDR3 is 14 residues long. The full variable domain, in which reference TRBV28 and TRBJ2-7 provide the parts outside the CDR3, is DVKVTQSSRYLVKRTGEKVFLECVQDMDHENMFWYRQDPGLGLRLIYFSYDVKMKEKGDIPEGYSVSREKKERFSLILESASTNQTSMYLCATGGQGALYEQYFGPGTRLTVT.

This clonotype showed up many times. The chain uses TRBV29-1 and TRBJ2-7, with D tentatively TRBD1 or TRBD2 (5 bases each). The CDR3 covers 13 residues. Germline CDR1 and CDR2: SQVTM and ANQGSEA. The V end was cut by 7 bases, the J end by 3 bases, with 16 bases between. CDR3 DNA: TGCAGCGCTCTCACAGGACTTAACTACGAGCAGTACTTC. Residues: CSALTGLNYEQYF.

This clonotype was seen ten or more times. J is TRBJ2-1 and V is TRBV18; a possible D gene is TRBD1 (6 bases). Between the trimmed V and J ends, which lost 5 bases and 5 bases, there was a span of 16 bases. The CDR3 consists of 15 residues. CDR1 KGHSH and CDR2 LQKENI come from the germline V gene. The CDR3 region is CASSVRVGDNNEQFF. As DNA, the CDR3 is TGTGCCAGCTCAGTCAGGGTAGGGGACAACAATGAGCAGTTCTTC.

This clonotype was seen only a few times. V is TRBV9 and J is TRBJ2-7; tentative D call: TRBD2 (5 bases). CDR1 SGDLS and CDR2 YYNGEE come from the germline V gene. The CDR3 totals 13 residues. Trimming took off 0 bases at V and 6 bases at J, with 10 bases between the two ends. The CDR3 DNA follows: TGTGCCAGCAGCGTAGGTGAAGGGAGCGAGCAGTACTTC. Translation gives CASSVGEGSEQYF.

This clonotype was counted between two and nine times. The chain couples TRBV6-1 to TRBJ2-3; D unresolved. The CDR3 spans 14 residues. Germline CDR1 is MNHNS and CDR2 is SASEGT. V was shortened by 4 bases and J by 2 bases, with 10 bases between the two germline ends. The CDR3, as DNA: TGTGCCAGCAGTGGGGTACAGATCACAGATACGCAGTATTTT. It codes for CASSGVQITDTQYF.

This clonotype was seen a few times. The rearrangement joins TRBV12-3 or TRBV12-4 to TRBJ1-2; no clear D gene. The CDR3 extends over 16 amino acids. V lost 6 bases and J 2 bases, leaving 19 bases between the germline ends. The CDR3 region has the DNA TGTGCCAGCAGCCCTTTTCCCGGCCGGAGAAACTATGGCTACACCTTC. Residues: CASSPFPGRRNYGYTF.

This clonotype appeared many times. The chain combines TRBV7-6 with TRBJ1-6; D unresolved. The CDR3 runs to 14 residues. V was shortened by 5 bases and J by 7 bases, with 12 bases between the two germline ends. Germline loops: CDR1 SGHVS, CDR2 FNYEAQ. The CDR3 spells CASSLTAQNSPLHF. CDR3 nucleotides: TGTGCCAGCAGCCTCACGGCCCAAAATTCACCCCTCCACTTT.

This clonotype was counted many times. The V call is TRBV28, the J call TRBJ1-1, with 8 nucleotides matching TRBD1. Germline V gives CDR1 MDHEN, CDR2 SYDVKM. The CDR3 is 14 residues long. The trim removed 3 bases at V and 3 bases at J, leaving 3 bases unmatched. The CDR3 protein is CASSLDREDTEAFF. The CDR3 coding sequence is TGTGCCAGCAGTTTGGACAGGGAGGACACTGAAGCTTTCTTT.

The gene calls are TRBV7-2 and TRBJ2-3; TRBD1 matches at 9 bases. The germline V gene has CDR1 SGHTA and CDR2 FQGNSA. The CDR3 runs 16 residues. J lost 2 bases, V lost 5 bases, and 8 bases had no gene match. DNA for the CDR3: TGTGCCAGCAGCCCCACCGGGACAGGGTACACAGATACGCAGTATTTT. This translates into CASSPTGTGYTDTQYF.

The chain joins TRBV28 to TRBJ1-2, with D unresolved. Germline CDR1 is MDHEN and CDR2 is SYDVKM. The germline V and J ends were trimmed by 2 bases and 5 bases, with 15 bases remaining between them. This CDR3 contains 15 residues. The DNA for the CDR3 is TGTGCCAGCAGTTTACCCCAAAGAGATCGGTATGGCTACACCTTC. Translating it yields CASSLPQRDRYGYTF.

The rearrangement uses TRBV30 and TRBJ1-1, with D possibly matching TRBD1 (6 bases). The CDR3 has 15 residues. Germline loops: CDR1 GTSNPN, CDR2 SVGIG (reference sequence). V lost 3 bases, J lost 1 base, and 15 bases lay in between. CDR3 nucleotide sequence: TGTGCCTGGAGCGTACACTACAGGGAGAACACTGAAGCTTTCTTT. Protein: CAWSVHYRENTEAFF.

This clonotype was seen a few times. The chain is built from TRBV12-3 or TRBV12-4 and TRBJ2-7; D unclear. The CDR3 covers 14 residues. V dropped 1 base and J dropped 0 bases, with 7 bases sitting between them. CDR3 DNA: TGTGCCAGCAGTTTAGGGCTCAGCTCCTACGAGCAGTACTTC. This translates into CASSLGLSSYEQYF.

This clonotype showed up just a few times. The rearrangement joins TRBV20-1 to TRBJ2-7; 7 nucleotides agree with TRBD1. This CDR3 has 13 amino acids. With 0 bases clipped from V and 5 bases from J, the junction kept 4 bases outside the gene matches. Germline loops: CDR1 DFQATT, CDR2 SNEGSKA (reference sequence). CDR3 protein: CSARDLDRHEQYF. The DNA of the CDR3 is TGCAGTGCTAGAGATCTGGACAGGCACGAGCAGTACTTC.

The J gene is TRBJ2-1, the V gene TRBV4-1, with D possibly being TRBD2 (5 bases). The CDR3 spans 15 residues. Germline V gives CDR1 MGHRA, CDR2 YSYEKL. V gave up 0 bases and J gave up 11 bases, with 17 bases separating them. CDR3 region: CASSQDPGTASKQFF. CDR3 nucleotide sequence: TGCGCCAGCAGCCAAGATCCGGGCACGGCTAGCAAGCAGTTCTTC.

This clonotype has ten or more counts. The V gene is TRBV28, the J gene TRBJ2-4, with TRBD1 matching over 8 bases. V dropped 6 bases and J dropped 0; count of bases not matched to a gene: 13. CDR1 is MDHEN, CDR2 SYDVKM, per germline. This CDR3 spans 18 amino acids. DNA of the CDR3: TGTGCCAGCAGCCCAAATACTCACAGGGGGATAGCCAAAAACATTCAGTACTTC. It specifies CASSPNTHRGIAKNIQYF. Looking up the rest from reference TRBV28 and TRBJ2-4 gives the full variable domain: DVKVTQSSRYLVKRTGEKVFLECVQDMDHENMFWYRQDPGLGLRLIYFSYDVKMKEKGDIPEGYSVSREKKERFSLILESASTNQTSMYLCASSPNTHRGIAKNIQYFGAGTRLSVL.

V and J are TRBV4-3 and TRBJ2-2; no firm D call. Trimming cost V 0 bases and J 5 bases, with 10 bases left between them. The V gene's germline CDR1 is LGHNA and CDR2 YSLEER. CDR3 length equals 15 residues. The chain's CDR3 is CASSQDHRQTGELFF. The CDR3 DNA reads TGCGCCAGCAGCCAAGATCATAGACAAACCGGGGAGCTGTTTTTT.